This T cell receptor (beta chain) comes out of a study of blood T cell repertoires in COVID-19. For the study at large: Donors in the United States, Italy and Spain gave samples during acute or convalescent COVID-19.

The table came from immunoSEQ multiplex PCR; TCRdb's copy has only in-frame clones and leaves some out. The sample lists hundreds of thousands of clones; roughly 89% were seen once. One Seattle source followed patients from active infection through their disease course. V lost 0 bases and J lost 3; bases outside the gene matches: 6. CDR3 length equals 16 residues. Germline values: CDR1 LGHDT, CDR2 YNNKEL (reference sequence). The chain carries TRBV3-1 (or the pseudogene TRBV3-2) and TRBJ2-7; the match to TRBD2 covers 9 bases. The receptor was derived from a woman aged 25 to 39 with COVID-19, enrolled during active disease. The sample taken for sequencing was peripheral blood. The CDR3 DNA reads as TGTGCCAGCAGCCAAGACCGTGGGACTAGCTTCTACGAGCAGTACTTC. As protein: CASSQDRGTSFYEQYF.